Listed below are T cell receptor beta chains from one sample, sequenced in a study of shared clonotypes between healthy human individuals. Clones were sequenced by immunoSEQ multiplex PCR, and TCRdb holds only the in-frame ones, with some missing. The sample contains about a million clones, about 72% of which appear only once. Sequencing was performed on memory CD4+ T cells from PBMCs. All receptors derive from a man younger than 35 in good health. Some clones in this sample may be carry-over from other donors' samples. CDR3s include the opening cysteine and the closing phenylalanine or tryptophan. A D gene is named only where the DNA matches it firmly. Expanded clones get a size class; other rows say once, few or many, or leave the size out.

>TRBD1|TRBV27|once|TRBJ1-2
CASTGQGEGGYTF
TGTGCCAGCACGGGACAGGGGGAGGGAGGCTACACCTTC
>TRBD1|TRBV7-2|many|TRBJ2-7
CASSLGVGRGLSYEQYF
TGTGCCAGCAGCTTAGGTGTAGGCAGGGGGCTCTCCTACGAGCAGTACTTC
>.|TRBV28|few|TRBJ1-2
CASNTQGPGYTF
TGTGCCAGCAATACCCAGGGGCCTGGCTACACCTTC
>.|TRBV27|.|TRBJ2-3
CASSFLGPEADTQYF
TGTGCCAGCAGTTTCTTGGGCCCCGAGGCAGATACGCAGTATTTT
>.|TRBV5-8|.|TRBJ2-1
CASSARLDSSYNEQFF
TGTGCCAGCAGCGCCAGACTCGACAGCTCCTACAATGAGCAGTTCTTC
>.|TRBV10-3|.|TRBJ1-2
CAISESIATGANYGYTF
TGTGCCATCAGTGAGTCAATAGCGACAGGCGCAAACTATGGCTACACCTTC
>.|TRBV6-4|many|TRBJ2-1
CASSDEELAYNEQFF
TGTGCCAGCAGTGACGAGGAACTCGCCTACAATGAGCAGTTCTTC
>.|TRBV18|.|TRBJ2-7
CASSPPVGPYSEQYF
TGTGCCAGCTCACCACCGGTGGGACCCTATAGCGAGCAGTACTTC
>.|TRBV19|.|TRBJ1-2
CASRQGFSYGYTF
TGTGCCAGTAGGCAGGGGTTTAGCTATGGCTACACCTTC
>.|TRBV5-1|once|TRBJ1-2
CASSSPSTDYGYTF
TGCGCCAGCAGCTCCCCCTCGACGGATTATGGCTACACCTTC
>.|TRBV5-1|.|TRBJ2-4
CASSSAPGQQNIQYF
TGCGCCAGCAGCTCCGCCCCAGGACAGCAAAACATTCAGTACTTC
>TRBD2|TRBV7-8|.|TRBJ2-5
CASSFPGEGTQYF
TGTGCCAGCAGCTTTCCCGGGGAGGGGACCCAGTACTTC
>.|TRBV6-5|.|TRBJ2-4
CASSPGLEGRLIQYF
TGTGCCAGCAGCCCAGGTCTAGAGGGACGGCTTATTCAGTACTTC
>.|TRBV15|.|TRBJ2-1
CATSRDTSWDNEQFF
TGTGCCACCAGCAGGGACACGTCTTGGGACAATGAGCAGTTCTTC
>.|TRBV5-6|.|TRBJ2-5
CASSLGHAFGTQYF
TGTGCCAGCAGCTTGGGGCATGCCTTTGGGACCCAGTACTTC
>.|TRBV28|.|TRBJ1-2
CASSSPGRVRAVYGYTF
TGTGCCAGCAGTTCCCCGGGGCGAGTCAGGGCGGTCTATGGCTACACCTTC
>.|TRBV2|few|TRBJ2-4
CASIAGQAKNIQYF
TGTGCCAGCATCGCGGGTCAAGCCAAAAACATTCAGTACTTC
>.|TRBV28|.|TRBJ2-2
CASSLIDSGTGELFF
TGTGCCAGCAGTTTGATAGACTCAGGGACCGGGGAGCTGTTTTTT
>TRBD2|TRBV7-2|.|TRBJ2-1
CASSQNGGLAGGEQFF
TGTGCCAGCAGCCAAAACGGGGGACTAGCGGGAGGTGAGCAGTTCTTC
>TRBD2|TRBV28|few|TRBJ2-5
CASTPAGGQETQYF
TGTGCCAGCACGCCAGCGGGAGGACAAGAGACCCAGTACTTC
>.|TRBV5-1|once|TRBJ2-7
CASSLGTVNHEQYF
TGCGCCAGCAGCTTGGGGACAGTGAACCACGAGCAGTACTTC
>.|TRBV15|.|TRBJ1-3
CATSSDNYSGNTIYF
TGTGCCACCAGCAGCGACAACTACTCTGGAAACACCATATATTTT
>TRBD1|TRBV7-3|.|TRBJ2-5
CASSLGTGLETQYF
TGTGCCAGCAGCTTAGGGACAGGGCTAGAGACCCAGTACTTC
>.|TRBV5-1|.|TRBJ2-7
CASSQSLTRSYEQYF
TGCGCCAGCAGCCAGAGCCTAACGCGATCCTACGAGCAGTACTTC
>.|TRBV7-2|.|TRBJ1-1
CASKGLNTEAFF
TGTGCCAGCAAGGGGTTGAACACTGAAGCTTTCTTT
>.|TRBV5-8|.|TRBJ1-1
CASSEGRPRTEAFF
TGTGCCAGCAGCGAAGGCAGGCCTCGCACTGAAGCTTTCTTT